This TCR beta chain is drawn from a study of CD4 and CD8 cells across lung adenocarcinoma regions. TCRdb re-called the PCR reads with MiXCR, one entry per CDR3 protein. The sample includes approximately 11,000 distinct CDR3 sequences, around 59% seen only once; the top ten take around 90%. V dropped 6 bases and J dropped 7; count of bases not matched to a gene: 10. This CDR3 has 15 residues. In germline, CDR1 is MNHNS, CDR2 SASEGT. The sequence was collected from a male donor with lung adenocarcinoma. The CD4 and CD8 labels of this study may be unreliable. The gene calls are TRBV6-1 and TRBJ2-2; the match to TRBD2 covers 8 bases. The sample was CD8+ T cells from the margin of a lung tumor. In nucleotides, the CDR3 is TGTGCCAGCAGGCCAAGCGGGGGAAGAGTCGGGGAGCTGTTTTTT. It yields the protein CASRPSGGRVGELFF.